A selection of T cell receptor beta chains follows, all from one sample in a study of blood T cell repertoires in COVID-19. Generated by immunoSEQ multiplex PCR, the TCRdb table keeps only in-frame clones and is missing some. Of around 70,000 clones listed, 80% to 90% are singletons. Sample: peripheral blood. Receptor source: a woman in her sixties with acute or convalescent COVID-19. Both conserved end residues are trimmed from each CDR3. The D gene is left open where the match is weak. Only some rows state a clone size, as once, few, many or a class for expanded clones.

abundance: -; d_gene: -; v_gene: TRBV4-1; CDR3aa: ASSQEGGNDEKLF
abundance: -; d_gene: TRBD1; v_gene: TRBV5-1; CDR3aa: ASSLDGTATNEKLF
abundance: -; d_gene: TRBD1; v_gene: TRBV5-8; CDR3aa: ASSFTGGTEAF
abundance: -; d_gene: -; v_gene: TRBV5-8; CDR3aa: ASSFRGVNTEAF
abundance: -; d_gene: -; v_gene: TRBV30; CDR3aa: AWSVRGRTDTQY
abundance: -; d_gene: -; v_gene: TRBV2; CDR3aa: ASSLSRTAPYEQY
abundance: -; d_gene: -; v_gene: TRBV3-1/TRBV3-2; CDR3aa: ASSLRQAAGGYT
abundance: -; d_gene: -; v_gene: TRBV24-1; CDR3aa: ATSDRVTGELF
abundance: few; d_gene: -; v_gene: TRBV7-2; CDR3aa: ASSSDRLVEQF
abundance: -; d_gene: -; v_gene: TRBV7-9; CDR3aa: ASSSWTSTDTQY
abundance: -; d_gene: TRBD1; v_gene: TRBV20-1; CDR3aa: SASQGAYEQY
abundance: -; d_gene: TRBD1; v_gene: TRBV3-1/TRBV3-2; CDR3aa: ASSLDRISGNTIY
abundance: once; d_gene: TRBD2; v_gene: TRBV7-8; CDR3aa: ASSPGLDRAELF
abundance: -; d_gene: TRBD2; v_gene: TRBV19; CDR3aa: ASSSPGGSYEQY
abundance: -; d_gene: TRBD1; v_gene: TRBV5-6; CDR3aa: ASSFGQELEAF
abundance: -; d_gene: TRBD1; v_gene: TRBV28; CDR3aa: ASSLFYRGAGGGELF
abundance: -; d_gene: -; v_gene: TRBV30; CDR3aa: AWSGVSTEAF
abundance: -; d_gene: TRBD1; v_gene: TRBV5-5; CDR3aa: ASSFPTGPTDTQY
abundance: -; d_gene: TRBD1; v_gene: TRBV5-6; CDR3aa: ASSYLTGTGRNTIY
abundance: once; d_gene: -; v_gene: TRBV10-1; CDR3aa: ASSVGIRTEAF
abundance: many; d_gene: TRBD1; v_gene: TRBV29-1; CDR3aa: SVTGQGGDYGYT
abundance: few; d_gene: -; v_gene: TRBV27; CDR3aa: ASSFRTPGNTIY
abundance: few; d_gene: TRBD1; v_gene: TRBV5-1; CDR3aa: ASSLLGTENSPLH